The rows below give T cell receptor beta chains drawn from one sample of a study of OX40 agonist ivuxolimab in advanced cancers. Generated by immunoSEQ multiplex PCR, the TCRdb table keeps only in-frame clones and is missing some. The table lists about 47,000 clones, approximately 82% of them singletons. This sample comprised CD4+ or CD8+ T cells sorted from blood, obtained in a trial of the OX40 agonist ivuxolimab. All receptors come from an adult with an advanced solid tumor such as melanoma, head and neck, liver or kidney cancer. Each CDR3 is given with its conserved first and last residue. Each record gives: J gene, clone size, V gene, D gene, CDR3 protein, CDR3 DNA. The D gene is left open where the match is weak. Only some rows state a clone size, as once, few, many or a class for expanded clones.

j_gene: TRBJ1-1; abundance: -; v_gene: TRBV29-1; d_gene: -; CDR3aa: CSVESAGGNTEAFF; CDR3nt: TGCAGCGTTGAGTCTGCAGGTGGGAACACTGAAGCTTTCTTT
j_gene: TRBJ1-5; abundance: few; v_gene: TRBV6-5; d_gene: -; CDR3aa: CASSSHGDSNQPQHF; CDR3nt: TGTGCCAGCAGTTCCCACGGTGATAGCAATCAGCCCCAGCATTTT
j_gene: TRBJ1-4; abundance: few; v_gene: TRBV19; d_gene: TRBD1; CDR3aa: CASNPRTGTTEKLFF; CDR3nt: TGTGCCAGTAACCCCCGGACAGGGACGACTGAAAAACTGTTTTTT
j_gene: TRBJ2-3; abundance: -; v_gene: TRBV12-5; d_gene: -; CDR3aa: CASVGVTDTQYF; CDR3nt: TGTGCTAGTGTAGGAGTGACAGATACGCAGTATTTT
j_gene: TRBJ2-3; abundance: once; v_gene: TRBV4-1; d_gene: TRBD2; CDR3aa: CASSRSGGPETDTQYF; CDR3nt: TGCGCCAGCAGCCGTTCGGGGGGGCCTGAGACAGATACGCAGTATTTT
j_gene: TRBJ1-3; abundance: -; v_gene: TRBV2; d_gene: TRBD1; CDR3aa: CASRQGSIWSGNTIYF; CDR3nt: TGTGCCAGTCGACAGGGGAGTATATGGTCTGGAAACACCATATATTTT
j_gene: TRBJ1-5; abundance: medium-sized; v_gene: TRBV2; d_gene: -; CDR3aa: CASRSAEENQPQHF; CDR3nt: TGTGCCAGCAGATCCGCTGAAGAGAACCAGCCCCAGCATTTT
j_gene: TRBJ1-1; abundance: -; v_gene: TRBV9; d_gene: -; CDR3aa: CASSVDPGAQMTEAFF; CDR3nt: TGTGCCAGCAGCGTAGACCCGGGGGCACAAATGACTGAAGCTTTCTTT
j_gene: TRBJ1-1; abundance: -; v_gene: TRBV5-1; d_gene: -; CDR3aa: CASSRTENTEAFF; CDR3nt: TGTGCCAGCAGCCGGACAGAAAACACTGAAGCTTTCTTT
j_gene: TRBJ2-7; abundance: -; v_gene: TRBV19; d_gene: -; CDR3aa: CASSMTGGYEQYF; CDR3nt: TGTGCCAGTAGTATGACAGGCGGCTACGAGCAGTACTTC
j_gene: TRBJ1-5; abundance: -; v_gene: TRBV19; d_gene: TRBD1; CDR3aa: CASSTPTGVGDQPQHF; CDR3nt: TGTGCCAGTAGTACTCCGACAGGGGTTGGTGATCAGCCCCAGCATTTT
j_gene: TRBJ2-7; abundance: -; v_gene: TRBV6-5; d_gene: -; CDR3aa: CASRNSYEQYF; CDR3nt: TGTGCCAGCAGAAACTCCTACGAGCAGTACTTC
j_gene: TRBJ1-5; abundance: -; v_gene: TRBV5-8; d_gene: TRBD1; CDR3aa: CASSYRTGRQPQHF; CDR3nt: TGTGCCAGCAGCTATAGGACAGGGCGTCAGCCCCAGCATTTT
j_gene: TRBJ1-2; abundance: -; v_gene: TRBV10-3; d_gene: -; CDR3aa: CAISDGWGYTF; CDR3nt: TGTGCCATCAGTGACGGGTGGGGCTACACCTTC